The rows below give T cell receptor beta chains drawn from one sample of a study of T cells in Graves' hyperthyroidism and ophthalmopathy. Using its own MiXCR run on the multiplex PCR reads, TCRdb lists one record per CDR3 protein. The repertoire holds 380,000 or so distinct CDR3 sequences, with approximately 15% as singletons. Sequencing input: blood. Receptors were obtained from a woman aged 25 to 45 with Graves' hyperthyroidism. Both conserved end residues are part of each CDR3. D genes are given only for firm matches. Size tells how often a clone was seen (once, few, many) or the class of an expanded clone, and some rows leave it out.

j_gene,d_gene,abundance,v_gene,CDR3nt,CDR3aa
TRBJ2-3,.,.,TRBV9,TGTGCCAGCAGCGTAGCGGGGCGGGGCACAGATACGCAGTATTTT,CASSVAGRGTDTQYF
TRBJ2-1,.,many,TRBV5-1,TGCGCCAGCAGCTTGGGCGACATTCAAGAGCAGTTCTTC,CASSLGDIQEQFF
TRBJ1-1,TRBD1,.,TRBV18,TGTGCCAGCTCACCTGACAGGGCCTCTGAAGCTTTCTTT,CASSPDRASEAFF
TRBJ2-3,.,.,TRBV20-1,TGCAGTGCTAGAACTGTGATAGGGAGCACAGATACGCAGTATTTT,CSARTVIGSTDTQYF
TRBJ1-4,TRBD1,large,TRBV11-2,TGTGCCAGCAGCTCCGGACAGGTGCTTGAAAAACTGTTTTTT,CASSSGQVLEKLFF
TRBJ2-3,TRBD2,few,TRBV20-1,TGCAGTGCTAGTATAGCGGGAGATTCAGATACGCAGTATTTT,CSASIAGDSDTQYF
TRBJ2-5,TRBD2,once,TRBV4-2,TGTGCCAGCAGCCTATGGGGTGCGGGAGGGCCAGCGGAGACCCAGTACTTC,CASSLWGAGGPAETQYF
TRBJ2-2,.,.,TRBV11-2,TGTGCCAGCGGGGGGGAGACAGGGAATGTGGCCGGGGAGCTGTTTTTT,CASGGETGNVAGELFF
TRBJ2-7,TRBD2,many,TRBV29-1,TGCAGCGTTAATTCTCCATCTGGCGGGAGCTCCTACGAGCAGTACTTC,CSVNSPSGGSSYEQYF
TRBJ2-3,.,.,TRBV28,TGTGCCAGCACCTCGGGCCAAGGAAGCACAGATACGCAGTATTTT,CASTSGQGSTDTQYF
TRBJ2-7,TRBD2,.,TRBV12-3/TRBV12-4,TGTGCCAGCAGCATGACTAGCAGCTACGAGCAGTACTTC,CASSMTSSYEQYF
TRBJ2-1,.,many,TRBV11-3,TGTGCCAGCAGCTTAGATGCAGGTAGAAGGGCGGAGCAGTTCTTC,CASSLDAGRRAEQFF
TRBJ2-5,.,many,TRBV29-1,TGCAGCGTCGAATCGGCGAGCCGGACCCAGTACTTC,CSVESASRTQYF
TRBJ2-7,TRBD2,.,TRBV6-2/TRBV6-3,TGTGCCAGCAGATCAGCGGGAGCAAACGAGCAGTACTTC,CASRSAGANEQYF
TRBJ2-1,.,many,TRBV7-2,TGTGCCAGCAGCTTAGTTGTCGGTGAGCAGTTCTTC,CASSLVVGEQFF
TRBJ1-1,.,.,TRBV30,TGTGCCTGGAGTGTGTTTGGCAAGAACACTGAAGCTTTCTTT,CAWSVFGKNTEAFF
TRBJ2-4,TRBD1,few,TRBV14,TGTGCCAGCAGCCAAGAGGGGCCCAGGGGGAACCGAGCACCTACCAAAAACATTCAGTACTTC,CASSQEGPRGNRAPTKNIQYF
TRBJ2-3,.,.,TRBV4-1,TGCGCCAGCAGCCGGGGGGCTACGCAGTATTTT,CASSRGATQYF
TRBJ2-5,.,many,TRBV12-3/TRBV12-4,TGTGCCAGCACCTTCCAGGGAGGTGGGACCCAGTACTTC,CASTFQGGGTQYF
TRBJ2-7,.,many,TRBV28,TGTGCCAGCAGTCCGGGAAGCGGGTACTACGAGCAGTACTTC,CASSPGSGYYEQYF
TRBJ1-6,.,.,TRBV2,TGTGCCAGCACCCCCGATCCCGCAGCACCCCTCCACTTT,CASTPDPAAPLHF
TRBJ2-3,.,.,TRBV14,TGTGCCAGCAGCCCGGACCCCTTGGGGCAGTATTTT,CASSPDPLGQYF
TRBJ2-7,TRBD2,many,TRBV20-1,TGCAGTGCTAGACCCCCGCGGACATCCGGACTAGCGGGTTCCAGGGAGCAGTACTTC,CSARPPRTSGLAGSREQYF
TRBJ2-7,.,many,TRBV28,TGTGCCAGCAATTCCGTGGGGACGGCAGCCTACGAGCAGTACTTC,CASNSVGTAAYEQYF
TRBJ2-1,TRBD1,few,TRBV6-1,TGTGCCAGCAGTTCTTCCGGGACAGGATACAATGAGCAGTTCTTC,CASSSSGTGYNEQFF
TRBJ2-1,TRBD2,many,TRBV7-2,TGTGCCAGCAGCTTACCGCCTCGAGGGACTAGCGTAAAGAGCTCCTACAATGAGCAGTTCTTC,CASSLPPRGTSVKSSYNEQFF
TRBJ1-3,TRBD1,.,TRBV6-1,TGTGCCAGCAGTTCATCCCGGGACAGGAGTACGGGCGTTCCTGGAAACACCATATATTTT,CASSSSRDRSTGVPGNTIYF
TRBJ1-4,TRBD1,many,TRBV2,TGTGCCAGCAGTGAGGGGACAGTTGCGGAAAAACTGTTTTTT,CASSEGTVAEKLFF
TRBJ2-5,.,many,TRBV28,TGTGCCAGCAGCTCCCCGGGCAAAGAGACCCAGTACTTC,CASSSPGKETQYF
TRBJ2-6,.,few,TRBV5-1,TGCGCCAGCAGCTTGGAAGGGCCTGGGGCCAACGTCCTGACTTTC,CASSLEGPGANVLTF
TRBJ2-7,.,.,TRBV4-1,TGCGCCAGCAGCCATCAGTTCGTAGGGTCAGCCGAGCAGTACTTC,CASSHQFVGSAEQYF
TRBJ1-2,.,.,TRBV12-3/TRBV12-4,TGTGCCAGCACCCCCACCGTAGACAACTATGGCTACACCTTC,CASTPTVDNYGYTF
TRBJ2-1,TRBD2,few,TRBV15,TGTGCCACCAGCAGAGATGCTAGCGGGAGCCCCGATGAGCAGTTCTTC,CATSRDASGSPDEQFF
TRBJ2-7,.,few,TRBV11-1,TGTGCCAGCAGCTCCGACTACCTTTACGAGCAGTACTTC,CASSSDYLYEQYF
TRBJ1-1,TRBD1,many,TRBV27,TGTGCCAGCGGATTGAAGGGGGCCTACACTGAAGCTTTCTTT,CASGLKGAYTEAFF
TRBJ1-2,.,.,TRBV30,TGTGCCTGGGGCCCGGTCTATGGCTACACCTTC,CAWGPVYGYTF